This T cell receptor beta chain was retrieved from a study of somatic mutations in cytotoxic T cells in rheumatoid arthritis. Study-wide background: Patients had 25 to 30 ml EDTA blood drawn right after diagnosis, before any treatment. Study findings and constraints: Exceedance of 20% of CD8+ cells by the largest CD8+ clone occurred in about an eighth of the roughly 60 patients.

Sequencing used immunoSEQ multiplex PCR; TCRdb keeps in-frame clones, though not all of them. This table holds over 15,000 clones, 65% to 70% found once. This CDR3 comprises 16 residues. V was trimmed by 2 bases and J by 2 bases, leaving 14 bases between them. Looked up from germline, CDR1 is MNHNS and CDR2 is SASEGT. Notes on this clone: Its antigen is currently unknown.

The source is an adult with rheumatoid arthritis. Sequencing input: CD8+ T cells sorted from blood. The chain couples TRBV6-1 to TRBJ2-3, with D possibly matching TRBD2 (6 bases). The CDR3 sequence is CASSEWGSGYTDTQYF. Written as DNA, the CDR3 is TGTGCCAGCAGTGAATGGGGTAGCGGATACACAGATACGCAGTATTTT.